Below, 21 T cell receptor beta chains from the same sample are listed, as sequenced in a study of neurological immune-mediated disorders. TCRdb ran MiXCR on the 5' RACE reads and lists one entry per CDR3 protein. This table has roughly 89,000 distinct CDR3 sequences, 2% to 3% appearing once. The sample taken for sequencing was PBMCs. The receptor set was obtained from a woman aged 25 to 39 with multiple sclerosis.

In this sample, this clonotype turned up many times. The chain is built from TRBV18 and TRBJ2-3, with D perhaps matching TRBD1 or TRBD2 (5 bases each). The germline V gene encodes CDR1 KGHSH and CDR2 LQKENI. This CDR3 has 15 amino acids. Trimming stripped 4 bases from V and 5 bases from J, with 16 bases between. CDR3 sequence (DNA): TGTGCCAGCTCACTGGGGGAGATCGGGCTAGATACGCAGTATTTT. Amino acid sequence: CASSLGEIGLDTQYF.

This clonotype was seen at least ten times. The V gene is TRBV24-1, the J gene TRBJ1-5, with TRBD1 identical over 7 bases. J gave up 7 bases and V 4 bases, and 3 bases lay outside the gene matches. Germline-derived CDR1 and CDR2 are KGHDR and SFDVKD. The CDR3 consists of 13 residues. The CDR3 nucleotides read TGTGCCACCAGTGAAGCAGGGGGGCAGCCCCAGCATTTT. Its translation: CATSEAGGQPQHF.

This clonotype was detected ten times or more. This rearrangement joins TRBV6-5 to TRBJ1-2, with D maybe TRBD1 (5 bases). CDR1 MNHEY and CDR2 SVGAGI come from the germline V gene. This CDR3 has 15 residues. The ends were cut back, 6 bases at V and 4 bases at J, with 18 bases in the middle. CDR3 loop: CASRPDSVGSYGYTF. DNA of the CDR3: TGTGCCAGCAGGCCCGACAGTGTGGGGAGCTATGGCTACACCTTC.

This clonotype was seen many times. The chain recombines TRBV7-2 with TRBJ2-7; the match to TRBD1 covers 7 bases. This CDR3 is 14 amino acids long. The germline V gene has CDR1 SGHTA and CDR2 FQGNSA. V gave up 5 bases and J gave up 6 bases; unmatched junction bases: 10. CDR3 amino acids: CASSPSTRGREQYF. CDR3 DNA: TGTGCCAGCAGCCCCTCCACGAGGGGGCGCGAGCAGTACTTC.

This clonotype was counted many times. This rearrangement joins TRBV20-1 to TRBJ2-6; 7 nucleotides align to TRBD2. Per the germline V gene, CDR1 is DFQATT and CDR2 is SNEGSKA (reference sequence). This CDR3 region has 16 residues. Trimming at V came to 5 bases and at J to 1 base, leaving 8 bases not matched to a gene. This chain's CDR3 is CSAPPTSLSGANVLTF. The CDR3 region has the DNA TGCAGTGCTCCTCCGACTAGCTTATCTGGGGCCAACGTCCTGACTTTC.

This clonotype has a count of ten or more. The V and J genes are TRBV20-1 and TRBJ2-5, with D tentatively TRBD1 or TRBD2 (6 bases each). The V end was cut by 0 bases, the J end by 5 bases, with 19 bases between. This CDR3 has 16 residues. Germline lookup yields CDR1 DFQATT and CDR2 SNEGSKA (reference sequence). The CDR3, as DNA: TGCAGTGCTAGAGACCAGCCAGGGGCGGGATGGGAGACCCAGTACTTC. It codes for CSARDQPGAGWETQYF.

This clonotype was counted many times. The rearrangement links TRBV7-9 to TRBJ2-3, with D maybe TRBD2 (6 bases). Germline assignment: CDR1 SEHNR and CDR2 FQNEAQ (reference sequence). The CDR3 has 15 residues. The V gene lost 5 bases and the J gene lost 2 bases, with 14 bases spanning the gap. CDR3 sequence: CASSHGWEATDTQYF. DNA for the CDR3: TGTGCCAGCAGCCACGGTTGGGAGGCCACAGATACGCAGTATTTT. Variable domain in full (rest from reference TRBV7-9 and TRBJ2-3): DTGVSQNPRHKITKRGQNVTFRCDPISEHNRLYWYRQTLGQGPEFLTYFQNEAQLEKSRLLSDRFSAERPKGSFSTLEIQRTEQGDSAMYLCASSHGWEATDTQYFGPGTRLTVL.

This clonotype has only a few counts. The chain recombines TRBV15 with TRBJ2-5; TRBD1 is a possible D gene (6 bases). V was clipped by 6 bases and J by 2 bases, with 13 bases between them. Germline V gene sequence: CDR1 LNHNV, CDR2 YYDKDF (reference sequence). The CDR3 totals 14 residues. The DNA for the CDR3 is TGTGCCACCAGTCTGACAGGAGCGCAAGAGACCCAGTACTTC. Translation: CATSLTGAQETQYF.

At least ten counts were recorded for this clonotype. This chain links TRBV25-1 with TRBJ2-1, with TRBD2 identical over 8 bases. This CDR3 contains 13 residues. Losses at the gene ends were 6 bases for V and 3 bases for J; bases not matched to a gene: 1. Germline V lookup: CDR1 MGHDK, CDR2 SYGVNS. Here the CDR3 DNA reads TGTGCCAGCAGACTAGCGGTCTACAATGAGCAGTTCTTC. It codes for CASRLAVYNEQFF.

This clonotype was picked up many times. The rearrangement joins TRBV7-2 to TRBJ2-7, with D possibly being TRBD2 (6 bases). The CDR3 extends over 15 amino acids. V lost 3 bases, J lost 2 bases, and 14 bases lay in between. CDR1 is SGHTA and CDR2 is FQGNSA in the germline V gene. The CDR3: CASSFRGEVPYEQYF. The CDR3 coding sequence is TGTGCCAGCAGCTTTCGAGGGGAGGTACCCTACGAGCAGTACTTC.

This clonotype was counted at least ten times. This rearrangement joins TRBV7-3 to TRBJ2-7, with 15 positions matching TRBD2. Germline V gene sequence: CDR1 SGHTA, CDR2 FQGTGA. The CDR3 extends over 14 amino acids. The trim removed 2 bases at V and 7 bases at J, leaving 0 bases unmatched. CDR3 sequence (DNA): TGTGCCAGCAGCTTAGGACTAGCGGGAGGGGAGCAGTACTTC. It specifies CASSLGLAGGEQYF.

This clonotype was detected ten times or more. This rearrangement joins TRBV6-5 to TRBJ2-7, with a tentative D call TRBD2 (6 bases). V gave up 7 bases and J gave up 5 bases, with 21 bases separating them. Germline loops: CDR1 MNHEY, CDR2 SVGAGI. The CDR3 is 15 amino acids. CDR3 DNA sequence: TGTGCCAGCACTCCTCAGAGGACTACGAGTAACGAGCAGTACTTC. This encodes CASTPQRTTSNEQYF.

This clonotype was detected many times. The V gene is TRBV5-1, the J gene TRBJ1-1; D gene ambiguous. This CDR3 is built from 14 residues. Germline loops: CDR1 SGHRS, CDR2 YFSETQ. The V and J ends lost 0 bases and 0 bases respectively, with 6 bases between them. As DNA, the CDR3 is TGCGCCAGCAGCTTGGTGGGGATGAACACTGAAGCTTTCTTT. Encoded protein: CASSLVGMNTEAFF.

This clonotype was seen more than once but under ten times. A much larger clone differs from this one at a single base, so this may be a read error. The J gene is TRBJ2-5, the V gene TRBV29-1, with a possible D match to TRBD2 (5 bases). CDR1 SQVTM and CDR2 ANQGSEA come from the germline V gene. The CDR3 has 12 residues. Trimming shortened V by 6 bases and J by 4 bases, and 12 bases separated the two germline ends. CDR3 sequence (DNA): TGCAGCGTGTTGACCGGGGTAGAGACCCAGTACTTC. This sequence encodes CSVLTGVETQYF.

This clonotype was observed many times. The chain combines TRBV29-1 with TRBJ2-7, with D perhaps given as TRBD1 or TRBD2 (5 bases each). Trimming stripped 6 bases from V and 0 bases from J, with 15 bases between. Germline V gene sequence: CDR1 SQVTM, CDR2 ANQGSEA. The CDR3 spans 14 residues. CDR3 region: CSVRDPGRSYEQYF. DNA of the CDR3: TGCAGCGTCAGGGACCCGGGACGCTCCTACGAGCAGTACTTC.

This clonotype showed up many times. One end of the junction fails to match germline, which may point to a read error. The chain is built from TRBV7-7 and TRBJ2-1, with 7 nucleotides matching TRBD2. Germline V gene lookup returns CDR1 SSHAT and CDR2 FNYEAQ (reference sequence). CDR3 size: 15 residues. CDR3: CASSLLSGNLGEQFF. CDR3 nucleotides: TGTGCTAGCAGCTTATTAAGCGGGAACTTGGGTGAGCAGTTCTTC.

This clonotype has ten or more counts. The V gene is TRBV20-1, the J gene TRBJ2-5; D gene ambiguous. CDR1 is DFQATT, CDR2 SNEGSKA, per germline (reference sequence). Trimming took 1 base from V and 3 from J, leaving 24 bases between them. The CDR3 has 18 residues. Written as DNA, the CDR3 is TGCAGTGCTAGAGGGTATCGGATCGGACCAGAATTTGAAGAGACCCAGTACTTC. Translated: CSARGYRIGPEFEETQYF.

This clonotype was seen ten or more times. The V call is TRBV6-5, the J call TRBJ2-3, with 8 positions matching TRBD2. Unmatched junction bases numbered 4, after V lost 4 bases and J lost 1 base. The germline CDR1 and CDR2 sequences are MNHEY and SVGAGI. There are 15 residues in the CDR3. CDR3 DNA sequence: TGTGCCAGCAGTTTACAGACTAGCGGCACAGATACGCAGTATTTT. Protein: CASSLQTSGTDTQYF.

This clonotype was detected many times. In DNA form, the CDR3 reads TGTGCCAGCAATCCAGGGGATTACTCTGGGGCCAACGTCCTGACTTTC. It specifies CASNPGDYSGANVLTF. V gene TRBV28 combines with J gene TRBJ2-6; the D gene is possibly TRBD1 (6 bases). The germline V gene encodes CDR1 MDHEN and CDR2 SYDVKM. V shed 7 bases and J shed 0 bases, with 13 bases lying between them. The CDR3 extends over 16 amino acids.

In this sample, this clonotype turned up many times. The chain links TRBV7-2 to TRBJ2-2; no firm D call. Germline V gene sequence: CDR1 SGHTA, CDR2 FQGNSA. The CDR3 has 13 residues. V lost 7 bases and J 2 bases, leaving 8 bases between the germline ends. This chain's CDR3 is CASKEANTGELFF. CDR3 nucleotides: TGTGCCAGCAAAGAAGCTAACACCGGGGAGCTGTTTTTT. The full variable domain, its missing parts supplied by reference TRBV7-2 and TRBJ2-2, is GAGVSQSPSNKVTEKGKDVELRCDPISGHTALYWYRQSLGQGLEFLIYFQGNSAPDKSGLPSDRFSAERTGGSVSTLTIQRTQQEDSAVYLCASKEANTGELFFGEGSRLTVL.

Ten or more counts support this clonotype. The chain couples TRBV5-1 to TRBJ2-1; maybe TRBD2 (5 bases). The CDR3 spans 11 residues. The germline gives CDR1 SGHRS, CDR2 YFSETQ. V gave up 6 bases and J gave up 7 bases, with 8 bases separating them. CDR3 bases: TGCGCCAGCATAGAGGGAAATGAGCAGTTCTTC. It is translated as CASIEGNEQFF.